This T cell receptor beta chain was sequenced during a study of blood T cell repertoires in COVID-19. Whole-study context: Samples of COVID-19 (acute and convalescent) were obtained from the United States, Italy and Spain. T cells, B-cell-depleted T cells, or PBMCs supplied cDNA or gDNA.

Germline V gives CDR1 MDHEN, CDR2 SYDVKM. This CDR3 contains 16 residues. Germline trimming cut 6 bases from V and 3 bases from J; bases unmatched to any gene: 10. Per the original data handling: Amplifying reference gene primers gave estimates of nucleated cell counts. Only in-frame clones appear in the TCRdb table, and some are missing; sequencing was by immunoSEQ multiplex PCR. V, J and clone size derive from that table, while D and trimming were established from the DNA sequence. The table lists about 99,000 clones, roughly four fifths of them singletons. This TCR was sampled from a man aged 60 to 69 with acute or convalescent COVID-19. The source material was peripheral blood. This rearrangement joins TRBV28 to TRBJ2-1; 8 nucleotides match TRBD2. The CDR3 sequence: CASSLKAGAVYNEQFF. In DNA, the CDR3 is TGTGCCAGCAGCCTTAAAGCGGGAGCGGTCTACAATGAGCAGTTCTTC. Variable domain in full (rest from reference TRBV28 and TRBJ2-1): DVKVTQSSRYLVKRTGEKVFLECVQDMDHENMFWYRQDPGLGLRLIYFSYDVKMKEKGDIPEGYSVSREKKERFSLILESASTNQTSMYLCASSLKAGAVYNEQFFGPGTRLTVL.